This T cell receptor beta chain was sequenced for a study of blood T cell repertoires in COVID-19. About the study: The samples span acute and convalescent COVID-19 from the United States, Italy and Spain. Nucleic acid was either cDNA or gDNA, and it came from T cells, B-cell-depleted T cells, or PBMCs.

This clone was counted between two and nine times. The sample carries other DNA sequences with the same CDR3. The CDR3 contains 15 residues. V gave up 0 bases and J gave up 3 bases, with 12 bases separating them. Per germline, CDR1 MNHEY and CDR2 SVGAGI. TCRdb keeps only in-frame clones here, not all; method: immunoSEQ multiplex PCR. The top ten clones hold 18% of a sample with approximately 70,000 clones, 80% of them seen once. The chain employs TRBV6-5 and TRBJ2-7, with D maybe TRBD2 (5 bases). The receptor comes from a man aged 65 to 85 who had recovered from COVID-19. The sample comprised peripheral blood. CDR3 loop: CASSYSGGLGYEQYF. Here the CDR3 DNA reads TGTGCCAGCAGTTACTCTGGCGGGCTCGGCTACGAGCAGTACTTC.